Below are 16 T cell receptor beta chains sequenced from a single sample in a study of blood T cell repertoires in COVID-19 (dated by TCRdb to the early 2020s). The receptor library was made with the immunoSEQ multiplex PCR assay. TCRdb stores this immuneACCESS table with in-frame sequences only. Part of the clones is absent; in the studies checked, under half of the shortfall reflects unresolved V genes, and no reason is known for the rest. Here the sample has some 150,000 clones; 88% occur a single time. The top ten hold about 10% of the sample. The sequenced material came from peripheral blood. These TCRs come from a middle-aged man with active or convalescent COVID-19.

This chain joins TRBV6-5 and TRBJ2-1; TRBD2 matches at 8 bases. V shed 7 bases and J 8 bases; nucleotides not matched to a gene: 13. Germline assignment: CDR1 MNHEY and CDR2 SVGAGI. This CDR3 is 15 amino acids long. The CDR3 coding sequence is TGTGCCAGCATCGGGTCGAGAGCGGGAGATTATGAGCAGTTCTTC. It yields the protein CASIGSRAGDYEQFF.

This chain links TRBV24-1 with TRBJ2-3, with 7 bases identical to TRBD1. CDR1 and CDR2 (germline): KGHDR, SFDVKD. This CDR3 has 16 residues. V was clipped by 5 bases and J by 2 bases; unmatched bases: 9. CDR3 sequence reads: CATSGPGQVNTDTQYF. For the CDR3, the DNA is TGTGCCACCAGTGGACCCGGACAGGTGAACACAGATACGCAGTATTTT.

This clone was observed once. The rearrangement uses TRBV19 and TRBJ2-6; D might be TRBD1 (5 bases). Germline assignment: CDR1 LNHDA and CDR2 SQIVND (reference sequence). There are 16 residues in the CDR3. Between the trimmed V and J ends, which lost 4 bases and 5 bases, there was a span of 15 bases. The chain's CDR3 is CASSTLDRIWANVLTF. DNA for the CDR3: TGTGCCAGTAGTACCTTAGACAGAATCTGGGCCAACGTCCTGACTTTC.

The chain employs TRBV4-2 and TRBJ2-3; 10 bases are a match to TRBD2. This CDR3 region has 16 residues. Trimming removed 4 bases from V and 2 bases from J; junction bases left unmatched: 6. Germline loops: CDR1 LGHNA, CDR2 YNFKEQ. CDR3 residues: CASSPPTSGITDTQYF. The CDR3 nucleotides read TGTGCCAGCAGCCCCCCCACTAGCGGGATCACAGATACGCAGTATTTT.

The chain recombines TRBV30 with TRBJ1-3; D may be TRBD1 (5 bases). Looked up from germline, CDR1 is GTSNPN and CDR2 is SVGIG (reference sequence). V lost 4 bases, J lost 3 bases, and 7 bases lay in between. This CDR3 is built from 12 residues. Here the CDR3 DNA reads TGTGCCTGGACAGGGTTTGGAAACACCATATATTTT. Its protein product is CAWTGFGNTIYF.

In its sample, this clone was seen once. The CDR3 bases are TGTGCCAGCAGTGAAGTTACGGACAGGGACCTAGAGGAGACCCAGTACTTC. Protein: CASSEVTDRDLEETQYF. The chain joins TRBV6-1 to TRBJ2-5; 8 bases are shared with TRBD1. The CDR3 has 17 amino acids. CDR1 and CDR2 (germline): MNHNS, SASEGT. Trimming cost V 1 base and J 5 bases; bases outside gene matches: 12.

The chain couples TRBV12-3 or TRBV12-4 to TRBJ1-1; no reliable D call. The CDR3 length is 13 residues. V shed 4 bases and J shed 0 bases, with 6 bases lying between them. The CDR3: CASSSILNTEAFF. In DNA, the CDR3 is TGTGCCAGCAGTTCAATTTTGAACACTGAAGCTTTCTTT.

The CDR3 spells CASSDIIRGSQETQYF. In DNA, the CDR3 is TGTGCCAGCAGTGACATAATAAGGGGATCCCAAGAGACCCAGTACTTC. V usage is TRBV25-1 and J usage is TRBJ2-5, with D perhaps matching TRBD1 (5 bases). Trimming removed 3 bases from V and 1 base from J, with 15 bases in between. Looked up from germline, CDR1 is MGHDK and CDR2 is SYGVNS. CDR3 length: 16 residues.

The gene calls are TRBV5-5 and TRBJ1-5; D not resolved. Between the trimmed V and J ends, which lost 4 bases and 4 bases, there was a span of 9 bases. The germline V gene has CDR1 SGHKS and CDR2 YYEKEE (reference sequence). The CDR3 length is 13 residues. The DNA of the CDR3 is TGTGCCAGCAGCCCAGACACAAATCAGCCCCAGCATTTT. Amino acids: CASSPDTNQPQHF.

The chain is built from TRBV7-9 and TRBJ2-7; the match to TRBD1 covers 10 bases. CDR3 length equals 15 residues. CDR1 SEHNR and CDR2 FQNEAQ come from the germline V gene (reference sequence). V shed 0 bases and J 7 bases; nucleotides not matched to a gene: 6. Here the CDR3 DNA reads TGTGCCAGCAGCTTAGCGACAGGGGGCGCGGAGGAGCAGTACTTC. Its translation is CASSLATGGAEEQYF.

This rearrangement joins TRBV6-1 to TRBJ1-6, with 8 bases that match TRBD1. Germline CDR1 and CDR2: MNHNS and SASEGT. V trimming: 3 bases; J trimming: 9 bases; junction bases outside the gene matches: 7. The CDR3 runs to 15 residues. The DNA of the CDR3 is TGTGCCAGCAGTGAGATCGACAGGGGTGGTTCACCCCTCCACTTT. Protein: CASSEIDRGGSPLHF.

The chain is built from TRBV24-1 and TRBJ1-4; 8 nucleotides align to TRBD1. Germline V CDR1 and CDR2: KGHDR, SFDVKD. The V gene end was trimmed by 3 bases and the J gene end by 2 bases; junction bases not matched to a gene: 1. CDR3 length: 15 amino acids. The CDR3 coding sequence is TGTGCCACCAGTGATGGACAGGGCACTAATGAAAAACTGTTTTTT. Translated, it gives CATSDGQGTNEKLFF.

This clone was recorded once. CDR3 region: CASSGSVGQGRDTQYF. DNA of the CDR3: TGCGCCAGCAGCGGGTCGGTTGGGCAGGGTAGAGATACGCAGTATTTT. This chain links TRBV5-1 with TRBJ2-3; D is possibly TRBD1 (5 bases). The V gene's germline CDR1 is SGHRS and CDR2 YFSETQ. CDR3 length: 16 amino acids. V lost 4 bases to trimming and J lost 5 bases, with 20 bases between them.

The chain is built from TRBV6-6 and TRBJ2-1; 8 bases are a match to TRBD1. Germline V gene lookup returns CDR1 MNHNY and CDR2 SVGAGI (reference sequence). The CDR3 consists of 15 residues. The J segment lost 6 bases and the V segment lost 8 bases, leaving 12 bases of the junction unmatched. Here the CDR3 DNA reads TGTGCCAGCTTTTGGACAGGGTCAACCCTCAATGAGCAGTTCTTC. This codes for CASFWTGSTLNEQFF.

The V call is TRBV15, the J call TRBJ2-5, with 8 bases fitting TRBD1. CDR1 is LNHNV, CDR2 YYDKDF, per germline (reference sequence). Unmatched junction bases numbered 6, after V lost 0 bases and J lost 6 bases. This CDR3 is built from 15 residues. CDR3 amino acids: CATSRDPGGAKTQYF. DNA for the CDR3: TGTGCCACCAGCAGAGATCCAGGGGGCGCAAAGACCCAGTACTTC. Based on the CDR3 plus reference TRBV15 and TRBJ2-5, the full variable domain is DAMVIQNPRYQVTQFGKPVTLSCSQTLNHNVMYWYQQKSSQAPKLLFHYYDKDFNNEADTPDNFQSRRPNTSFCFLDIRSPGLGDTAMYLCATSRDPGGAKTQYFGPGTRLLVL.

The J gene is TRBJ1-1, the V gene TRBV28; D may be TRBD1 (5 bases). Per the germline V gene, CDR1 is MDHEN and CDR2 is SYDVKM. Trimming took 7 bases from V and 4 from J, leaving 16 bases between them. This CDR3 has 14 amino acids. CDR3 DNA sequence: TGTGCCAGCATTCCCTCAGGGTCTGCCACTGAAGCTTTCTTT. Its translation: CASIPSGSATEAFF.